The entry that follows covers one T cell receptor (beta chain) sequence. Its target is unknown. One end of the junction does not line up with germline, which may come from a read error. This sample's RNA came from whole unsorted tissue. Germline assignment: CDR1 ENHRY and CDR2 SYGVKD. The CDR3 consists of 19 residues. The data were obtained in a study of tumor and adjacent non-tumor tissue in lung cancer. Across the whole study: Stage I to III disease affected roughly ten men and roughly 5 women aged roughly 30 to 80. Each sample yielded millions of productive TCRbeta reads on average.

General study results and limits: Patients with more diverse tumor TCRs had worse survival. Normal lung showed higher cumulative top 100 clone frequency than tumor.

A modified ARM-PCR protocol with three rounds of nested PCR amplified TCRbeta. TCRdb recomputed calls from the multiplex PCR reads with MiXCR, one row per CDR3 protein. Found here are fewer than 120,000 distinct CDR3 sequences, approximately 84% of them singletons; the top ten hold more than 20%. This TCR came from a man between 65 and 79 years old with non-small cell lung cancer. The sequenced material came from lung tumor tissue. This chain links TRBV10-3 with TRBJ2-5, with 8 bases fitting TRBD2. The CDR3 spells CVISARPSTSVIAVETEYF. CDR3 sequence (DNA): TGTGTCATCAGTGCTCGTCCTTCGACTAGCGTAATTGCGGTGGAGACCGAGTACTTC.